This TCR beta chain was identified in a study of shared clonotypes between healthy human individuals. In germline, CDR1 is SEHNR, CDR2 FQNEAQ (reference sequence). With V trimmed by 3 bases and J by 1 base, 3 bases remained unmatched. CDR3 length equals 15 residues. For each subset, genomic DNA was distributed in equal portions over several immunoSEQ plates. Per the study methods: Filtering was not the same, since immunoSEQ gave junction-only sequences without quality scores. The repertoire was sequenced with immunoSEQ multiplex PCR; TCRdb's copy has only in-frame clones and lacks some. The D gene and trimming were derived from the DNA, and the V and J assignments and clone size from that table. Among around 510,000 clones listed, around three quarters were seen once.

The clonotype was recovered from a woman between 40 and 50 years old in good health. Some clones in this sample may be carry-over from other donors' samples. The sample was PBMCs. This chain connects TRBV7-9 to TRBJ2-3, with 8 bases lining up with TRBD2. CDR3: CASSLTTSGTDTQYF. The DNA for the CDR3 is TGTGCCAGCAGCTTGACGACTAGCGGCACAGATACGCAGTATTTT.